One sample yielded the 2 T cell receptor beta chains listed below, sequenced in a study of T cell responses to AZD1222 COVID-19 vaccine. Measured with immunoSEQ multiplex PCR; TCRdb has only the in-frame clones, and not every one. The sample has some 160,000 clones; roughly 93% are singletons. The source material was peripheral blood, sampled 28 days after the second AZD1222 dose. These receptors were collected from an adult who received the AZD1222 COVID-19 vaccine.

CDR3: CASSKGGRAYGYTF. DNA for the CDR3: TGTGCCAGCAGCAAAGGGGGCAGGGCCTATGGCTACACCTTC. This rearrangement joins TRBV21-1 to TRBJ1-2; TRBD1 is taken as the D call from the table, unchecked against the DNA. TRBV21-1 is a pseudogene. This CDR3 comprises 14 residues.

The V gene is TRBV18, the J gene TRBJ2-7; D may match TRBD1 or TRBD2 (5 bases each). V lost 0 bases and J 0 bases, leaving 15 bases between the germline ends. The germline V gene has CDR1 KGHSH and CDR2 LQKENI. This CDR3 comprises 17 residues. The CDR3 coding sequence is TGTGCCAGCTCACCACCGGGGACGGTGCGGAACTCCTACGAGCAGTACTTC. Translated: CASSPPGTVRNSYEQYF. The complete variable domain, with remaining parts taken from reference TRBV18 and TRBJ2-7, reads NAGVMQNPRHLVRRRGQEARLRCSPMKGHSHVYWYRQLPEEGLKFMVYLQKENIIDESGMPKERFSAEFPKEGPSILRIQQVVRGDSAAYFCASSPPGTVRNSYEQYFGPGTRLTVT.